This T cell receptor (beta chain) was retrieved from a study of blood T cell repertoires in COVID-19. Across the study: In each case, the material was cDNA or gDNA derived from T cells, B-cell-depleted T cells, or PBMCs.

Profiled with immunoSEQ multiplex PCR; TCRdb holds only in-frame clones, not every one. The repertoire consists of 200,000 to 250,000 clones, with 75% to 85% occurring once and the leading ten covering roughly 7%. Sequencing was done on a sample of peripheral blood. The sequence was collected from a woman between 45 and 65 years old with acute or convalescent COVID-19.

CDR3 region: CASSPRTSGSNEQFF. DNA for the CDR3: TGTGCCAGCAGCCCGAGGACTAGCGGGAGCAATGAGCAGTTCTTC. The chain is built from TRBV11-3 and TRBJ2-1; 13 bases are shared with TRBD2. CDR3 size: 15 residues. J gave up 6 bases and V 5 bases, and 4 bases lay outside the gene matches. Germline CDR1 and CDR2: SGHNT and YENEEA. The variable domain in full, with the rest retrieved from reference TRBV11-3 and TRBJ2-1, is EAGVVQSPRYKIIEKKQPVAFWCNPISGHNTLYWYLQNLGQGPELLIRYENEEAVDDSQLPKDRFSAERLKGVDSTLKIQPAELGDSAVYLCASSPRTSGSNEQFFGPGTRLTVL.